There are a few counts of the clone carrying this TCR beta chain. Its antigen is not known. The CDR3 runs 14 residues. With 4 bases removed from V and 3 bases from J, the gap between germline ends came to 14 bases. Germline loops: CDR1 SQVTM, CDR2 ANQGSEA. Using its own MiXCR run on the 5' RACE reads, TCRdb lists one record per CDR3 protein. Among 750,000 to 950,000 distinct CDR3 sequences listed, over 9% were seen once. These data come from a study of identical twins. Overall study results and limits: Donors were not followed over many years; analysis was cross-sectional. Surplus twin overlap in beta out-of-frame sequences was less pronounced.

These records were also assigned to another study, of yellow fever vaccine responses in identical twins.

The chain recombines TRBV29-1 with TRBJ2-3; the D gene is possibly TRBD2 (5 bases). Sequencing was performed on PBMCs. This clonotype was obtained from a woman aged 18-29 years in good health. CDR3 protein: CSVGPGLQTDTQYF. CDR3 sequence (DNA): TGCAGCGTTGGGCCAGGACTGCAAACAGATACGCAGTATTTT.